The T cell receptor (beta chain) under discussion was sequenced for a study of shared clonotypes between healthy human individuals. Study findings and constraints: Non-shared clonotypes displayed generation probabilities falling below those of clonotypes present in all four donors.

Germline lookup yields CDR1 LNHDA and CDR2 SQIVND (reference sequence). The CDR3 extends over 14 amino acids. The V end lost 4 bases, the J end lost 6 bases, and 16 bases lay between the germline ends. Sequencing used immunoSEQ multiplex PCR; TCRdb keeps in-frame clones, though not all of them. This table has about 820,000 clones, 80% to 95% appearing once. As for this clone: Its antigen is unidentified.

Selected positively for CCR7 and CD45RO-negative, naive CD8 cells excluded terminally differentiated effector memory CD45RA+ cells. The sequence derives from a man younger than 40 in good health. Sequencing used naive CD8+ T cells sorted from blood. The chain links TRBV19 to TRBJ2-7; maybe TRBD2 (6 bases). In DNA, the CDR3 is TGTGCCAGTAGTACCTCTCCGGGAGAGGGCGAGCAGTACTTC. Its translation is CASSTSPGEGEQYF.